Listed below are T cell receptor beta chains from one sample, sequenced in a study of T cell responses to AZD1222 COVID-19 vaccine. Here immunoSEQ multiplex PCR was the method, and the copy in TCRdb shows in-frame clones only, minus some. Of 110,000 or so clones listed, 70% to 90% were seen once; the top ten hold 17%. Sequencing used peripheral blood, obtained 28 days after the second AZD1222 dose. All receptors come from an adult who received the AZD1222 COVID-19 vaccine. The CDR3 runs from the conserved cysteine through the conserved F or W. Each record gives: D gene, J gene, clone size, V gene, CDR3 DNA, CDR3 protein. D genes are given only for firm matches. The size of a clone is reported for some rows only, either as once, few or many, or as a class for expanded clones.

D: NA; J: TRBJ2-5; size: NA; V: TRBV3-1/TRBV3-2; DNA: TGTGCCAGCAGCCACCCTCTTAGGGGGGGCGAGACCCAGTACTTC; CDR3: CASSHPLRGGETQYF
D: TRBD2; J: TRBJ2-2; size: once; V: TRBV9; DNA: TGTGCCAGCAGGCCTAGCGGAAGAAACACCGGGGAGCTGTTTTTT; CDR3: CASRPSGRNTGELFF
D: TRBD1; J: TRBJ1-2; size: once; V: TRBV7-2; DNA: TGTGCCAGCAGCTTATCATCGACAGGGGCCTATGGCTACACCTTC; CDR3: CASSLSSTGAYGYTF
D: NA; J: TRBJ1-1; size: NA; V: TRBV6-5; DNA: TGTGCCAGCAGTTACTCTGGGGGAGAATTTAACACTGAAGCTTTCTTT; CDR3: CASSYSGGEFNTEAFF
D: NA; J: TRBJ2-7; size: NA; V: TRBV24-1; DNA: TGTGCCACCAGTGATTTAGGCGGGATCACCTACGAGCAGTACTTC; CDR3: CATSDLGGITYEQYF
D: NA; J: TRBJ1-1; size: NA; V: TRBV7-3; DNA: TGTGCCAGCAGCTACACAGGGCAAGAAGCTTTCTTT; CDR3: CASSYTGQEAFF
D: NA; J: TRBJ2-3; size: NA; V: TRBV5-1; DNA: TGCGCCAGCAGCGCCTTCGGCGCTAACACAGATACGCAGTATTTT; CDR3: CASSAFGANTDTQYF
D: TRBD2; J: TRBJ2-7; size: NA; V: TRBV11-2; DNA: TGTGCCAGCAGCCCCTCACTAGCGGGAGCCGGGTACGAGCAGTACTTC; CDR3: CASSPSLAGAGYEQYF
D: TRBD1; J: TRBJ1-2; size: NA; V: TRBV5-6; DNA: TGTGCCAGCAGCGGCCGGGACAGGGCCTATGGCTACACCTTC; CDR3: CASSGRDRAYGYTF
D: TRBD1; J: TRBJ2-2; size: NA; V: TRBV27; DNA: TGTGCCAGCAGGGGGACAGGGGGCATGATCGGGGAGCTGTTTTTT; CDR3: CASRGTGGMIGELFF
D: TRBD1; J: TRBJ1-6; size: NA; V: TRBV6-5; DNA: TGTGCCAGCAGTTACGGGACAGGGGGATCACCCCTCCACTTT; CDR3: CASSYGTGGSPLHF
D: TRBD2; J: TRBJ2-7; size: NA; V: TRBV7-9; DNA: TGTGCCAGCAGCGCAACTAGCGCCGAGCAGTACTTC; CDR3: CASSATSAEQYF
D: NA; J: TRBJ2-7; size: NA; V: TRBV11-2; DNA: TGTGCCAGCAGCTCCACAGTACTCGAGCAGTACTTC; CDR3: CASSSTVLEQYF
D: NA; J: TRBJ2-1; size: once; V: TRBV4-1; DNA: TGCGCCAGCAGCCAAGATGCCCTTAGGGAGCAGTTCTTC; CDR3: CASSQDALREQFF
D: NA; J: TRBJ2-7; size: NA; V: TRBV2; DNA: TGTGCCAGCAGTGAAAGCAGGAGTGGCTACGAGCAGTACTTC; CDR3: CASSESRSGYEQYF
D: NA; J: TRBJ2-2; size: NA; V: TRBV6-5; DNA: TGTGCCAGCAGCTGGACACACAACACCGGGGAGCTGTTTTTT; CDR3: CASSWTHNTGELFF
D: NA; J: TRBJ2-2; size: once; V: TRBV4-3; DNA: TGCGCCAGCAGCCAAGATCACAGGGCCACCGGGGAGCTGTTTTTT; CDR3: CASSQDHRATGELFF